These 16 T cell receptor beta chains originate from one sample sequenced in a study of blood T cell repertoires in COVID-19. The data were produced by immunoSEQ multiplex PCR, yet TCRdb's version contains in-frame clones alone and is incomplete. This sample has 200,000 to 250,000 clones; roughly 90% occur once, and the top ten carry about 9.3%. Specimen: PBMCs or T cells enriched from blood (not recorded which). Receptors originate from a man younger than 30 with acute COVID-19.

The CDR3 DNA follows: TGTGCCAGCTCACCGCTGGGACAGGGGTACGACGAGCAGTACTTC. Protein sequence: CASSPLGQGYDEQYF. The chain uses TRBV18 and TRBJ2-7, with 10 bases that match TRBD1. The CDR3 loop spans 15 amino acids. Unmatched junction bases numbered 7, after V lost 3 bases and J lost 5 bases. CDR1 is KGHSH and CDR2 is LQKENI in the germline V gene. The complete variable domain, with remaining parts taken from reference TRBV18 and TRBJ2-7, reads NAGVMQNPRHLVRRRGQEARLRCSPMKGHSHVYWYRQLPEEGLKFMVYLQKENIIDESGMPKERFSAEFPKEGPSILRIQQVVRGDSAAYFCASSPLGQGYDEQYFGPGTRLTVT.

The chain carries TRBV11-3 and TRBJ2-7; TRBD2 agrees at 10 bases. Germline CDR1 and CDR2: SGHNT and YENEEA. The junction had 3 bases not matched to a gene; V was cut back by 4 bases and J by 3 bases. This CDR3 region has 14 residues. The CDR3 here is CASSSSSGSYEQYF. The CDR3 bases are TGTGCCAGCAGCTCTTCTAGCGGGAGCTACGAGCAGTACTTC.

V usage is TRBV7-9 and J usage is TRBJ1-3; the D is unclear. The germline CDR1 and CDR2 sequences are SEHNR and FQNEAQ (reference sequence). The V end lost 1 base, the J end lost 0 bases, and 16 bases lay between the germline ends. The CDR3 length is 18 residues. CDR3 DNA sequence: TGTGCCAGCAGCTTAGGAAAGATTGGCAGTCGCTCTGGAAACACCATATATTTT. It is translated as CASSLGKIGSRSGNTIYF. The full variable domain, rest sourced from reference TRBV7-9 and TRBJ1-3, is DTGVSQNPRHKITKRGQNVTFRCDPISEHNRLYWYRQTLGQGPEFLTYFQNEAQLEKSRLLSDRFSAERPKGSFSTLEIQRTEQGDSAMYLCASSLGKIGSRSGNTIYFGEGSWLTVV.

The chain recombines TRBV7-9 with TRBJ1-4; 9 nucleotides agree with TRBD1. Trimming removed 5 bases from V and 5 bases from J; junction bases left unmatched: 3. CDR1 SEHNR and CDR2 FQNEAQ come from the germline V gene (reference sequence). The CDR3 has 14 amino acids. CDR3 sequence (DNA): TGTGCCAGCAGCCCCGGGACAGGGAATGAAAAACTGTTTTTT. As protein: CASSPGTGNEKLFF.

This chain uses TRBV19 with TRBJ1-2; 8 positions agree with TRBD1. After removal of 4 bases from V and 5 bases from J, the junction contained 3 bases not matched to a gene. Germline V gene sequence: CDR1 LNHDA, CDR2 SQIVND (reference sequence). This CDR3 comprises 13 residues. The CDR3 DNA reads as TGTGCCAGTAGTAGGACAGGGCAGTATGGCTACACCTTC. It yields the protein CASSRTGQYGYTF.

This chain uses TRBV4-1 with TRBJ1-1; D gene uncertain. CDR1 and CDR2 from the germline V gene are MGHRA and YSYEKL. CDR3 length: 16 residues. Trimming cost V 6 bases and J 6 bases, with 23 bases left between them. The CDR3 DNA reads as TGCGCCAGCAGTCCTAAAATAAATCGGGGAAAGTCTGAAGCTTTCTTT. Encoded protein: CASSPKINRGKSEAFF.

The V gene is TRBV7-8, the J gene TRBJ2-2; 7 bases agree with TRBD2. V was pared by 2 bases and J by 3 bases, with 9 bases of the junction left unmatched. Germline-derived CDR1 and CDR2 are SGHVS and FQNEAQ. The CDR3 is 17 residues long. CDR3 amino acids: CASSLTRVGGDTGELFF. The CDR3 coding sequence is TGTGCCAGCAGCTTAACCCGAGTGGGAGGGGACACCGGGGAGCTGTTTTTT.

This clone was detected a few times. This sequence joins TRBV19 and TRBJ1-3; unclear D gene. The germline V gene encodes CDR1 LNHDA and CDR2 SQIVND (reference sequence). Trimming left V 6 bases short and J 1 base short, with 10 bases between. This CDR3 is built from 14 residues. CDR3 in DNA: TGTGCCAGTAGCGTCGTTAGATCTGGAAACACCATATATTTT. Translated: CASSVVRSGNTIYF.

The V and J genes are TRBV3-1 (or the pseudogene TRBV3-2) and TRBJ2-5, with 9 bases matching TRBD1. The CDR3 runs 15 residues. Germline CDR1 and CDR2: LGHDT and YNNKEL (reference sequence). V trimming: 6 bases; J trimming: 4 bases; junction bases outside the gene matches: 9. CDR3 DNA: TGTGCCAGCAGTACGACCGGGACAGGGAGAGAGACCCAGTACTTC. Amino acid sequence: CASSTTGTGRETQYF.

The chain carries TRBV20-1 and TRBJ2-1, with TRBD2 matching over 12 bases. V was pared by 3 bases and J by 7 bases, with 13 bases of the junction left unmatched. Germline V gives CDR1 DFQATT, CDR2 SNEGSKA (reference sequence). The CDR3 extends over 17 amino acids. DNA of the CDR3: TGCAGTGCTAGTTCCCCTTGGACTAGCGGGACCCTTAATGAGCAGTTCTTC. Its translation: CSASSPWTSGTLNEQFF.

This chain uses TRBV19 with TRBJ2-7; tentatively, D is TRBD2 (6 bases). V gave up 3 bases and J gave up 2 bases, with 17 bases separating them. The CDR3 has 16 residues. CDR1 LNHDA and CDR2 SQIVND come from the germline V gene (reference sequence). As DNA, the CDR3 is TGTGCCAGTAGTATTACAGGCGGGGCCCTCGCCTACGAGCAGTACTTC. The encoded protein is CASSITGGALAYEQYF.

The gene calls are TRBV5-4 and TRBJ2-1, with TRBD1 matching over 7 bases. Germline V lookup: CDR1 SGHNT, CDR2 YYREEE (reference sequence). The CDR3 loop spans 16 amino acids. Losses at the gene ends were 4 bases for V and 2 bases for J; bases not matched to a gene: 9. DNA for the CDR3: TGTGCCAGCAGCCCTGCGCGAGGGGGCGCCTACAATGAGCAGTTCTTC. Translated: CASSPARGGAYNEQFF.

The chain couples TRBV27 to TRBJ1-1; a possible D gene is TRBD1 (6 bases). V was cut by 2 bases and J by 0 bases, with 10 bases left in between. Per germline, CDR1 MNHEY and CDR2 SMNVEV (reference sequence). The CDR3 loop spans 15 amino acids. Here the CDR3 reads CASSLTGTMNTEAFF. CDR3 in DNA: TGTGCCAGCAGTTTAACAGGGACCATGAACACTGAAGCTTTCTTT.

The genes are TRBV28 and TRBJ1-2; D call uncertain. This CDR3 has 12 residues. Trimming removed 2 bases at V and 5 bases at J, with 6 bases between. The germline CDR1 and CDR2 sequences are MDHEN and SYDVKM. The CDR3 reads CASSLAQYGYTF. The CDR3 DNA reads TGTGCCAGCAGTTTAGCACAGTATGGCTACACCTTC.

The J gene is TRBJ2-1, the V gene TRBV11-1, with TRBD2 identical over 14 bases. CDR3 length: 18 amino acids. After removal of 0 bases from V and 9 bases from J, the junction contained 10 bases not matched to a gene. Germline assignment: CDR1 SGHAT and CDR2 FQDESV (reference sequence). The CDR3 sequence is CASSLAGTSGRGIGEQFF. In nucleotides, the CDR3 is TGTGCCAGCAGCTTAGCGGGGACTAGCGGGAGAGGTATAGGTGAGCAGTTCTTC.

The chain uses TRBV7-9 and TRBJ1-4, with a possible D match to TRBD1 (5 bases). This CDR3 is 17 amino acids long. Germline V gene data show CDR1 as SEHNR and CDR2 as FQNEAQ (reference sequence). Trimming shortened V by 6 bases and J by 5 bases, and 22 bases separated the two germline ends. CDR3 sequence (DNA): TGTGCCAGCAGGAGGGACTCCAGTCTGAGATCCAATGAAAAACTGTTTTTT. Translated, it gives CASRRDSSLRSNEKLFF.